Each of the 10 T cell receptor beta chains below was sequenced from the same sample in a study of cytomegalovirus exposure and HLA in healthy donors. Vbeta (60) and Jbeta (13) primers were used in the PCR. Sequencing used immunoSEQ multiplex PCR; TCRdb keeps in-frame clones, though not all of them. The sample has 150,000 to 200,000 clones; 80% to 85% are singletons. The sequenced material came from PBMCs. The receptors come from a male donor in good health and CMV-seropositive.

The sample holds a few counts of this clone. This chain connects TRBV11-3 to TRBJ2-7; D possibly corresponds to TRBD1 (6 bases). V was trimmed by 4 bases and J by 6 bases, leaving 13 bases between them. CDR3 size: 13 residues. Germline CDR1 SGHNT, CDR2 YENEEA. The CDR3 nucleotides read TGTGCCAGCAGCTCAAACAGGGTCGGCGAGCAGTACTTC. Translating gives CASSSNRVGEQYF. Full variable domain (remainder filled in from reference TRBV11-3 and TRBJ2-7): EAGVVQSPRYKIIEKKQPVAFWCNPISGHNTLYWYLQNLGQGPELLIRYENEEAVDDSQLPKDRFSAERLKGVDSTLKIQPAELGDSAVYLCASSSNRVGEQYFGPGTRLTVT.

The gene calls are TRBV6-5 and TRBJ1-2; D remains unclear. The CDR3 contains 13 residues. V was pared by 5 bases and J by 2 bases, with 9 bases between. The germline CDR1 and CDR2 sequences are MNHEY and SVGAGI. The CDR3 sequence: CASSAPGNYGYTF. The CDR3 DNA sequence: TGTGCCAGCAGTGCCCCCGGGAACTATGGCTACACCTTC.

This clone has a handful of counts. This chain joins TRBV20-1 and TRBJ1-1, with D uncertain. The CDR3 is 11 amino acids. The V end lost 5 bases, the J end lost 5 bases, and 9 bases lay between the germline ends. The V gene's germline CDR1 is DFQATT and CDR2 SNEGSKA (reference sequence). CDR3 sequence (DNA): TGCAGTGCTTTCCGGGAAACTGAAGCTTTCTTT. Translating gives CSAFRETEAFF.

This chain joins TRBV9 and TRBJ2-2, with 7 positions matching TRBD2. Germline V lookup: CDR1 SGDLS, CDR2 YYNGEE. V lost 5 bases, J lost 3 bases, and 4 bases stayed unmatched. The CDR3 is 14 amino acids. The CDR3 region is CASRGLADTGELFF. CDR3 in DNA: TGTGCCAGCAGGGGTCTAGCGGACACCGGGGAGCTGTTTTTT.

This clone was recorded a few times. The CDR3 nucleotides read TGTGCCAGCATCCACCTTGGCAGGGACACTGAAGCTTTCTTT. Encoded protein: CASIHLGRDTEAFF. The rearrangement uses TRBV5-4 and TRBJ1-1; TRBD1 might be the D (5 bases). The CDR3 is 14 amino acids. The V end lost 6 bases, the J end lost 3 bases, and 15 bases lay between the germline ends. CDR1 SGHNT and CDR2 YYREEE come from the germline V gene (reference sequence).

V gene TRBV25-1 combines with J gene TRBJ2-5, with D possibly being TRBD1 (5 bases). Trimming removed 2 bases at V and 5 bases at J, with 9 bases between. Germline CDR1 is MGHDK and CDR2 is SYGVNS. CDR3 length: 13 residues. CDR3 protein: CASSERQLETQYF. CDR3 in DNA: TGTGCCAGCAGTGAACGACAGTTGGAGACCCAGTACTTC.

The genes are TRBV29-1 and TRBJ1-1; perhaps TRBD1 as D (5 bases). Trimming took 4 bases from V and 4 from J, leaving 19 bases between them. This CDR3 has 15 residues. Germline values: CDR1 SQVTM, CDR2 ANQGSEA. The CDR3 DNA is TGCAGCGTTGTATACAGGTTCCCAAAGGGCACTGAAGCTTTCTTT. Translated: CSVVYRFPKGTEAFF.

This clone was recorded only once. The chain links TRBV7-9 to TRBJ2-3; 12 bases line up with TRBD2. From germline, CDR1 is SEHNR and CDR2 FQNEAQ (reference sequence). Germline trimming cut 2 bases from V and 4 bases from J; bases unmatched to any gene: 1. CDR3 length equals 15 residues. In nucleotides, the CDR3 is TGTGCCAGCAGCTTATCTAGCGGGGGGGCAGATACGCAGTATTTT. Translated: CASSLSSGGADTQYF.

This chain joins TRBV9 and TRBJ1-1; no clear D gene. The CDR3 is 14 amino acids. Germline CDR1 is SGDLS and CDR2 is YYNGEE. Trimming cost V 0 bases and J 4 bases, with 10 bases left between them. The CDR3 loop reads CASSVAHPGTEAFF. The CDR3 DNA reads as TGTGCCAGCAGCGTAGCCCATCCGGGCACTGAAGCTTTCTTT.

The rearrangement uses TRBV27 and TRBJ1-1, with 7 bases identical to TRBD1. CDR1 is MNHEY and CDR2 is SMNVEV in the germline V gene (reference sequence). This CDR3 contains 15 residues. With V trimmed by 2 bases and J by 5 bases, 8 bases remained unmatched. In DNA, the CDR3 is TGTGCCAGCAGTTTAATGGGACAGATGGGAACTGAAGCTTTCTTT. It yields the protein CASSLMGQMGTEAFF.